Below are 31 T cell receptor beta chains sequenced from a single sample in a study of regulatory T cells in long-lasting Graves disease. The authors built TCR beta libraries using iRepertoire HTBI primers and Arm-PCR of CDR3 regions. MiXCR was run by TCRdb on the multiplex PCR reads, yielding one entry per CDR3 protein. Of 500,000 or so distinct CDR3 sequences listed, 12% to 15% were seen once; the top ten hold over 15%. The time point here: newly diagnosed GD, antithyroid drugs for less than 3 months. The TCR library used RNA extracted from PBMCs. This sample was also put to use in a study of T cells in Graves' hyperthyroidism and ophthalmopathy.

The sample in question was peripheral blood mononuclear cells (PBMCs), obtained at new diagnosis, from a patient treated with antithyroid drugs. The source is a woman between 45 and 65 years old with Graves disease.

This clonotype was found a few times. The rearrangement joins TRBV19 to TRBJ2-7; 9 bases align to TRBD2. Germline V gene data show CDR1 as LNHDA and CDR2 as SQIVND (reference sequence). The CDR3 totals 14 residues. V lost 3 bases and J lost 4; bases outside the gene matches: 4. The CDR3 sequence: CASSIRLAEYEQYF. In DNA form, the CDR3 reads TGTGCCAGTAGTATTCGACTAGCGGAATACGAGCAGTACTTC.

The rearrangement uses TRBV12-3 or TRBV12-4 and TRBJ1-4; D call uncertain. Between the trimmed V and J ends, which lost 7 bases and 8 bases, there was a span of 11 bases. CDR3 length equals 12 residues. CDR3 coding DNA: TGTGCCAGCACCTTGGGAAGGGAAAAACTGTTTTTT. This translates into CASTLGREKLFF.

This clonotype has a count of ten or more. The chain joins TRBV4-2 to TRBJ1-4; no definite D call. From germline, CDR1 is LGHNA and CDR2 YNFKEQ. The CDR3 has 16 residues. Trimming took off 2 bases at V and 3 bases at J, with 13 bases between the two ends. The CDR3 is CASSQNGVQANEKLFF. The CDR3 DNA follows: TGTGCCAGCAGCCAAAATGGGGTCCAAGCTAATGAAAAACTGTTTTTT.

A few counts support this clonotype. The chain employs TRBV27 and TRBJ2-1; 9 bases agree with TRBD2. There are 18 residues in the CDR3. The V gene end was trimmed by 2 bases and the J gene end by 1 base; junction bases not matched to a gene: 9. CDR1 and CDR2 from the germline V gene are MNHEY and SMNVEV (reference sequence). The CDR3 spells CASSLTASGISSYNEQFF. The CDR3 region has the DNA TGTGCCAGCAGTTTAACGGCTAGCGGGATCTCTTCCTACAATGAGCAGTTCTTC.

This clonotype was seen repeatedly, ten times or more. The V and J genes are TRBV6-1 and TRBJ2-7, with 8 bases aligning to TRBD1. This CDR3 is 17 amino acids long. From germline, CDR1 is MNHNS and CDR2 SASEGT. With 5 bases clipped from V and 3 bases from J, the junction kept 15 bases outside the gene matches. CDR3 bases: TGTGCCAGCAGTCTCAGGGGGACAGGAACTGGAAGCTACGAGCAGTACTTC. Translating gives CASSLRGTGTGSYEQYF.

The chain employs TRBV30 and TRBJ1-1; 8 bases fit TRBD1. The CDR3 is 13 amino acids. V shed 2 bases and J 4 bases; nucleotides not matched to a gene: 3. CDR1 and CDR2 (germline): GTSNPN, SVGIG (reference sequence). The DNA for the CDR3 is TGTGCCTGGAGTACGGACAGGGTCACTGAAGCTTTCTTT. Translating it yields CAWSTDRVTEAFF.

This clonotype was recorded many times. The gene calls are TRBV5-1 and TRBJ2-3; 8 positions agree with TRBD1. CDR3 size: 16 residues. Germline assignment: CDR1 SGHRS and CDR2 YFSETQ. With 4 bases clipped from V and 0 bases from J, the junction kept 7 bases outside the gene matches. Written as DNA, the CDR3 is TGCGCCAGCAGCCTATTCGGACAGGGTAGCACAGATACGCAGTATTTT. Encoded protein: CASSLFGQGSTDTQYF. Full variable domain (remainder filled in from reference TRBV5-1 and TRBJ2-3): KAGVTQTPRYLIKTRGQQVTLSCSPISGHRSVSWYQQTPGQGLQFLFEYFSETQRNKGNFPGRFSGRQFSNSRSEMNVSTLELGDSALYLCASSLFGQGSTDTQYFGPGTRLTVL.

This clonotype was observed a handful of times. V and J are TRBV2 and TRBJ1-4; D may be TRBD1 (6 bases). The V gene lost 3 bases and the J gene lost 7 bases, with 9 bases spanning the gap. Germline CDR1 SNHLY, CDR2 FYNNEI. There are 13 residues in the CDR3. The CDR3 region has the DNA TGTGCCAGCAGTGATCAGGGGTCTGAAAAACTGTTTTTT. It yields the protein CASSDQGSEKLFF.

The chain carries TRBV5-1 and TRBJ1-5; D not certain. CDR1 and CDR2 from the germline V gene are SGHRS and YFSETQ. V lost 4 bases and J 0 bases, leaving 11 bases between the germline ends. This CDR3 comprises 15 residues. This CDR3 is CASSPTGSSNQPQHF. CDR3 sequence (DNA): TGCGCCAGCAGCCCCACCGGGTCTAGCAATCAGCCCCAGCATTTT.

The chain has TRBV5-1 and TRBJ2-3; D is possibly TRBD2 (7 bases). The CDR3 sequence is 15 residues long. Germline assignment: CDR1 SGHRS and CDR2 YFSETQ. Trimming left V 3 bases short and J 6 bases short, with 17 bases between. The CDR3 here is CASSSGEGVLDTQYF. The CDR3 DNA follows: TGCGCCAGCAGCTCGGGGGAGGGGGTCCTCGATACGCAGTATTTT.

This clonotype was observed many times. The chain links TRBV7-9 to TRBJ2-5; D uncertain. The germline CDR1 and CDR2 sequences are SEHNR and FQNEAQ (reference sequence). The CDR3 has 10 residues. Trimming left V 7 bases short and J 4 bases short, with 4 bases between. The CDR3: CASTGETQYF. Written as DNA, the CDR3 is TGTGCCAGCACGGGAGAGACCCAGTACTTC. The full variable domain, rest sourced from reference TRBV7-9 and TRBJ2-5, is DTGVSQNPRHKITKRGQNVTFRCDPISEHNRLYWYRQTLGQGPEFLTYFQNEAQLEKSRLLSDRFSAERPKGSFSTLEIQRTEQGDSAMYLCASTGETQYFGPGTRLLVL.

This clonotype showed up many times. V usage is TRBV28 and J usage is TRBJ1-2, with TRBD1 matching 8 bases. Germline V gives CDR1 MDHEN, CDR2 SYDVKM. V shed 6 bases and J 1 base; nucleotides not matched to a gene: 10. This CDR3 spans 16 amino acids. The CDR3 protein is CASSPGTGIINYGYTF. CDR3 nucleotides: TGTGCCAGCAGCCCCGGGACAGGCATAATTAACTATGGCTACACCTTC.

The chain joins TRBV4-1 to TRBJ2-1; D ambiguous. CDR1 and CDR2 from the germline V gene are MGHRA and YSYEKL. The CDR3 sequence is 15 residues long. The V end lost 0 bases, the J end lost 10 bases, and 16 bases lay between the germline ends. This CDR3 reads CASSQDPAPSREQFF. In DNA, the CDR3 is TGCGCCAGCAGCCAAGATCCGGCGCCCTCGCGGGAGCAGTTCTTC.

This clonotype showed up many times. The chain joins TRBV9 to TRBJ2-2, with no clear D. CDR1 and CDR2 (germline): SGDLS, YYNGEE. The CDR3 has 16 residues. The V gene lost 0 bases and the J gene lost 3 bases, with 12 bases spanning the gap. The CDR3, as DNA: TGTGCCAGCAGCGTAGTCCCCTCACTCGACACCGGGGAGCTGTTTTTT. It translates to CASSVVPSLDTGELFF.

In this sample, this clonotype turned up many times. This chain links TRBV11-3 with TRBJ2-1, with 8 bases identical to TRBD2. The CDR3 consists of 15 residues. Germline CDR1 SGHNT, CDR2 YENEEA. The V segment lost 0 bases and the J segment 7 bases; nucleotides outside the gene matches: 5. The CDR3 sequence: CASSLESGSWNEQFF. The CDR3 region has the DNA TGTGCCAGCAGCTTAGAAAGCGGGAGCTGGAATGAGCAGTTCTTC.

This clonotype was recorded at least ten times. The gene calls are TRBV20-1 and TRBJ1-2; D not certain. This CDR3 is built from 12 residues. V lost 0 bases to trimming and J lost 4 bases, with 6 bases between them. Germline CDR1 reads DFQATT; CDR2 reads SNEGSKA (reference sequence). The CDR3 region has the DNA TGCAGTGCTAGAGATCGGATCTATGGCTACACCTTC. Translating it yields CSARDRIYGYTF.

The chain recombines TRBV25-1 with TRBJ1-1, with 10 bases lining up with TRBD1. Per the germline V gene, CDR1 is MGHDK and CDR2 is SYGVNS. The V segment lost 4 bases and the J segment 3 bases; nucleotides outside the gene matches: 14. The CDR3 consists of 18 residues. The CDR3 reads CASSGFPGTGVLDTEAFF. CDR3 DNA: TGTGCCAGCAGTGGATTCCCCGGGACAGGGGTATTGGACACTGAAGCTTTCTTT.

This clonotype appeared many times. J is TRBJ1-1 and V is TRBV6-2 or TRBV6-3; a weak D match, TRBD1 (5 bases). This CDR3 spans 14 amino acids. V was trimmed by 7 bases and J by 3 bases, leaving 15 bases between them. The germline CDR1 and CDR2 sequences are MNHEY and SVGEGT. The CDR3 sequence is CASILTGGHTEAFF. The CDR3 DNA reads TGTGCCAGCATCCTAACGGGGGGTCACACTGAAGCTTTCTTT.

The V gene is TRBV19, the J gene TRBJ1-2, with D possibly being TRBD1 (6 bases). Trimming pared 7 bases from V and 8 bases from J, leaving 11 bases between. There are 11 residues in the CDR3. Germline CDR1 is LNHDA and CDR2 is SQIVND (reference sequence). CDR3 nucleotides: TGTGCCAGTACGGGGGCGCGGGGCTACACCTTC. Protein sequence: CASTGARGYTF.

This chain links TRBV28 with TRBJ1-2; maybe TRBD1 (5 bases). Deletions cut 7 bases from V and 2 bases from J, with 8 bases between. This CDR3 comprises 12 residues. Germline CDR1 reads MDHEN; CDR2 reads SYDVKM. CDR3 amino acids: CASNQGNYGYTF. The DNA of the CDR3 is TGTGCCAGCAATCAGGGAAACTATGGCTACACCTTC.

On this clonotype: Compared with germline, one end of the junction differs, possibly owing to a read error. The genes are TRBV19 and TRBJ2-1; 12 bases agree with TRBD2. The CDR3 extends over 16 amino acids. The germline CDR1 and CDR2 sequences are LNHDA and SQIVND (reference sequence). The DNA of the CDR3 is TGTACCAGTAGTATAAAGACTAGCGGGAGCTACAATGAGCAGTTCTTC. Translating gives CTSSIKTSGSYNEQFF.

Ten or more counts support this clonotype. V is TRBV18 and J is TRBJ2-7, with D hard to call. Germline assignment: CDR1 KGHSH and CDR2 LQKENI. V was clipped by 0 bases and J by 6 bases, with 6 bases between them. The CDR3 is 12 amino acids. In DNA, the CDR3 is TGTGCCAGCTCACCACCGCGAGGCGAGCAGTACTTC. Protein: CASSPPRGEQYF.

This clonotype has only a few counts. The V gene is TRBV25-1, the J gene TRBJ2-2; 7 bases are a match to TRBD2. The length of the CDR3 is 15 residues. The germline CDR1 and CDR2 sequences are MGHDK and SYGVNS. CDR3 sequence (DNA): TGTGCAGCCCAACAAAGCGGGGCGAACACCGGGGAGCTGTTTTTT. Protein product: CAAQQSGANTGELFF.

The V call is TRBV19, the J call TRBJ2-4; D is uncertain. The V gene's germline CDR1 is LNHDA and CDR2 SQIVND (reference sequence). This CDR3 has 14 residues. Trimming pared 9 bases from V and 0 bases from J, leaving 12 bases between. CDR3 residues: CASRQTIAKNIQYF. The CDR3 nucleotides are TGTGCCAGCAGGCAAACCATAGCCAAAAACATTCAGTACTTC.

This clonotype appeared a few times. The chain links TRBV6-1 to TRBJ2-7; D might be TRBD1 (5 bases). Per the germline V gene, CDR1 is MNHNS and CDR2 is SASEGT. The CDR3 has 12 amino acids. V lost 9 bases to trimming and J lost 7 bases, with 16 bases between them. The CDR3 loop is CASQGIGLEQYF. CDR3 DNA sequence: TGTGCCAGTCAGGGTATAGGGTTGGAGCAGTACTTC.

This clonotype was observed many times. The V call is TRBV3-1, the J call TRBJ2-5; 11 bases are a match to TRBD1. The CDR3 loop spans 14 amino acids. V lost 3 bases and J lost 4; bases outside the gene matches: 1. CDR1 and CDR2 from the germline V gene are LGHDT and YNNKEL (reference sequence). CDR3 region: CASSQDRGRETQYF. CDR3 sequence (DNA): TGTGCCAGCAGCCAGGACAGGGGGCGAGAGACCCAGTACTTC.

This clonotype has a count of ten or more. One junction end does not reproduce the germline sequence, and a read error may be involved. V gene TRBV18 combines with J gene TRBJ2-7, with TRBD2 matching 14 bases. The CDR3 consists of 17 residues. Germline V gene lookup returns CDR1 KGHSH and CDR2 LQKENI. CDR3 residues: CASSPPGLAGAAYEQYF. The CDR3 coding sequence is TGTGCCAGCTCGCCACCGGGACTAGCGGGAGCCGCCTACGAGCAGTACTTC.

There are many counts of this clonotype. This rearrangement joins TRBV10-3 to TRBJ2-4, with unresolved D. V lost 2 bases to trimming and J lost 2 bases, with 10 bases between them. This CDR3 has 15 residues. Germline CDR1 ENHRY, CDR2 SYGVKD. Here the CDR3 reads CAISEALITKNIQYF. The CDR3 coding sequence is TGTGCCATCAGTGAGGCCTTGATAACCAAAAACATTCAGTACTTC.

This clonotype was counted at least ten times. A read error may account for a junction end that differs from germline. The chain joins TRBV2 to TRBJ2-7; perhaps D is TRBD1 or TRBD2 (6 bases each). The germline gives CDR1 SNHLY, CDR2 FYNNEI. The CDR3 has 14 amino acids. CDR3 residues: CASSRGAGTYEQYF. In DNA, the CDR3 is TGCGCCAGCAGCAGGGGAGCGGGCACTTACGAGCAGTACTTC.

This clonotype was picked up many times. The rearrangement joins TRBV20-1 to TRBJ1-1; D unclear. This CDR3 region has 13 residues. CDR1 and CDR2 from the germline V gene are DFQATT and SNEGSKA (reference sequence). The V end lost 0 bases, the J end lost 7 bases, and 12 bases lay between the germline ends. The CDR3 sequence is CSARDIQPFEAFF. DNA of the CDR3: TGCAGTGCTAGAGATATACAGCCCTTTGAAGCTTTCTTT.

Many counts were recorded for this clonotype. The chain has TRBV7-9 and TRBJ1-5; possibly TRBD1 for D (6 bases). The CDR3 loop spans 15 amino acids. Trimming removed 5 bases at V and 5 bases at J, with 16 bases between. Germline CDR1 and CDR2: SEHNR and FQNEAQ (reference sequence). The DNA for the CDR3 is TGTGCCAGCAGCCCTAGGGGACACGCAGATCAGCCCCAGCATTTT. Translation: CASSPRGHADQPQHF.